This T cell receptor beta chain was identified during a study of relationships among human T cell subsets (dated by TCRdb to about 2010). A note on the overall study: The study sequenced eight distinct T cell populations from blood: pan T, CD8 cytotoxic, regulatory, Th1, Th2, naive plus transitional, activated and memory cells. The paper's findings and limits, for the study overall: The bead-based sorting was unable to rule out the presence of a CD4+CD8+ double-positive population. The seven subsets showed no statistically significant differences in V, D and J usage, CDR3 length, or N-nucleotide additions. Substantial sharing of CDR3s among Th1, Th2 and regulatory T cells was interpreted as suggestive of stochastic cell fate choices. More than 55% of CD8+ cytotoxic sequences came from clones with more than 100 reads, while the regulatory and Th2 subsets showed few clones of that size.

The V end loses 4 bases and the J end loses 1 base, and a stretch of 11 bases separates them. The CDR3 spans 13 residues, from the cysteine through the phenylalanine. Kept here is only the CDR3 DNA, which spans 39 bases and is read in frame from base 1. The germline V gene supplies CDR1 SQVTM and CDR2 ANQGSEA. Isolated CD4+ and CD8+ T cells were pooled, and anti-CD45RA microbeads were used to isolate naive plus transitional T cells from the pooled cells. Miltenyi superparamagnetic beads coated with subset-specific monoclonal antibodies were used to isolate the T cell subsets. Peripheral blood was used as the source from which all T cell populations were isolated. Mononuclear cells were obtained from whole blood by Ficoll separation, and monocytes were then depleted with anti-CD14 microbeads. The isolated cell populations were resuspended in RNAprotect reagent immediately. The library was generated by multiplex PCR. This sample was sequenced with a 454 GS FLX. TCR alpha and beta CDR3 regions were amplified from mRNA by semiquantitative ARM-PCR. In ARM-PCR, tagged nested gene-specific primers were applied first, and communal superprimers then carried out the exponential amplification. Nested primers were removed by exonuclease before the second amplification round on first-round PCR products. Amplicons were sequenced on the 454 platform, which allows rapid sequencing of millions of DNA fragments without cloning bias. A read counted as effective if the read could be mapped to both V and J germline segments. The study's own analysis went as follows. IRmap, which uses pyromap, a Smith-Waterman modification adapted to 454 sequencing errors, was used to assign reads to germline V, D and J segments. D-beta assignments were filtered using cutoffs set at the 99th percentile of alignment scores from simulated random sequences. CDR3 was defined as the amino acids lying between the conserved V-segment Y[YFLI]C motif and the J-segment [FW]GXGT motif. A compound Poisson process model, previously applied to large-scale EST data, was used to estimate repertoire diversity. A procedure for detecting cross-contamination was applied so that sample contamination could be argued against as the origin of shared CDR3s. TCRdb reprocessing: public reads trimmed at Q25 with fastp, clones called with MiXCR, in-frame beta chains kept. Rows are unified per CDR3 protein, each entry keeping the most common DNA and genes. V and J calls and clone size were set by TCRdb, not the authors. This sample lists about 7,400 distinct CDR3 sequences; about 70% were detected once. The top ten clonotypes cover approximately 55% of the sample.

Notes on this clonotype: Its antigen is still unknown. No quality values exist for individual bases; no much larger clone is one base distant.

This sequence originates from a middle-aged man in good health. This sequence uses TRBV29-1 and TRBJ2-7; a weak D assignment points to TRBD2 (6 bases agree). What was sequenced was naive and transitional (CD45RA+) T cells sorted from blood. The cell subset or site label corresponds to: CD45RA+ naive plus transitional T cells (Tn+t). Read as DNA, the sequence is TGCAGCGTTGCGGGGGTGACATCCTACGAGCAGTACTTC. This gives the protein CSVAGVTSYEQYF.